The 5 T cell receptor beta chains presented below share a single source sample, sequenced in a study of regulatory T cells in long-lasting Graves disease. Construction of TCR beta libraries relied on iRepertoire HTBI primers and on Arm-PCR targeting CDR3 regions. TCRdb reanalysed the multiplex PCR reads using MiXCR and keeps one entry per CDR3 protein. The sample has around 500,000 distinct CDR3 sequences; about 12% are singletons. As for time point: newly diagnosed GD, antithyroid drugs for less than 3 months. The TCR library used RNA extracted from PBMCs. This sample also appeared in a second study, on T cells in Graves' hyperthyroidism and ophthalmopathy.

The sample consisted of peripheral blood mononuclear cells (PBMCs), taken at new diagnosis, from a patient treated with antithyroid drugs. These TCRs come from a woman aged 30 to 39 with Graves disease.

This clonotype was counted a few times. The rearrangement joins TRBV28 to TRBJ2-1; 7 bases line up with TRBD1. Germline CDR1 reads MDHEN; CDR2 reads SYDVKM. J lost 5 bases, V lost 6 bases, and 10 bases had no gene match. CDR3 length: 15 amino acids. The CDR3 DNA reads as TGTGCCAGCAGCCCGGGACAGAACAGAAACAATGAGCAGTTCTTC. This translates into CASSPGQNRNNEQFF.

This clonotype was seen a handful of times. The chain employs TRBV5-1 and TRBJ2-1; D could derive from TRBD1 or TRBD2 (5 bases each). The J call could be wrong; TRBJ2-5 is a better fit for the DNA end. CDR1 is SGHRS and CDR2 is YFSETQ in the germline V gene. There are 15 residues in the CDR3. CDR3 DNA: TGCGCCAGCAGCTCCGGGACGGCTTCTGGAGAGACCCAGTACTTC. It translates to CASSSGTASGETQYF.

The genes are TRBV6-5 and TRBJ2-7; TRBD2 agrees at 8 bases. With V trimmed by 2 bases and J by 3 bases, 12 bases remained unmatched. Germline V gives CDR1 MNHEY, CDR2 SVGAGI. The CDR3 runs 17 residues. The CDR3 spells CASSYTPGVAGIYEQYF. The CDR3 DNA reads as TGTGCCAGCAGTTACACACCCGGGGTAGCGGGGATCTACGAGCAGTACTTC.

This clonotype was seen only once. Only one base separates this from a far larger clonotype, so it likely reflects a read error. V gene TRBV11-3 combines with J gene TRBJ2-3; 8 nucleotides line up with TRBD2. Near its end, the DNA agrees better with TRBJ2-1, so the J call may be wrong. Looked up from germline, CDR1 is SGHNT and CDR2 is YENEEA. The CDR3 has 17 amino acids. CDR3 DNA sequence: TGTGCCAGCAGCTTGATCACCGAGACTAGCGCGTACAATGAGCAGTTCTTC. Protein product: CASSLITETSAYNEQFF.

This clonotype was detected ten times or more. J is TRBJ1-2 and V is TRBV27; D is unresolved. Trimming cost V 6 bases and J 3 bases, with 8 bases left between them. Germline-derived CDR1 and CDR2 are MNHEY and SMNVEV (reference sequence). The CDR3 covers 12 residues. The CDR3 DNA reads as TGTGCCAGCAGAGACATTTACTATGGCTACACCTTC. Translated, it gives CASRDIYYGYTF.